This passage covers 28 T cell receptor beta chains from one sample sequenced in a study of cytomegalovirus exposure and HLA in healthy donors. 13 Jbeta primers and 60 Vbeta primers were used for the PCR. TCRdb's copy holds only in-frame clones and misses some; the assay was immunoSEQ multiplex PCR. The table for this sample gives around 210,000 clones. Sequencing was done on a sample of PBMCs. Receptors originate from a girl aged 2 to 9 in good health and CMV-seropositive.

V gene TRBV7-2 combines with J gene TRBJ2-7; possibly TRBD2 for D (6 bases). This CDR3 has 12 residues. CDR1 and CDR2 from the germline V gene are SGHTA and FQGNSA. V gave up 5 bases and J gave up 4 bases, with 9 bases separating them. The DNA of the CDR3 is TGTGCCAGCAGCCCACTAGCTTACGAGCAGTACTTC. Translation gives CASSPLAYEQYF.

This rearrangement joins TRBV7-6 to TRBJ2-2; a weak D match, TRBD2 (7 bases). The CDR3 consists of 17 residues. V was clipped by 0 bases and J by 8 bases, with 19 bases between them. Germline CDR1 SGHVS, CDR2 FNYEAQ. CDR3 sequence reads: CASSLAGAGVFPGELFF. The CDR3 bases are TGTGCCAGCAGCTTAGCGGGGGCGGGAGTGTTTCCGGGGGAGCTGTTTTTT.

The chain couples TRBV5-1 to TRBJ2-1; D may be TRBD1 (5 bases). The V end was cut by 0 bases, the J end by 7 bases, with 14 bases between. The CDR3 loop spans 15 amino acids. Germline-derived CDR1 and CDR2 are SGHRS and YFSETQ. CDR3 nucleotides: TGCGCCAGCAGCTTGGGTTTCCTAGGGGCGAATGAGCAGTTCTTC. It encodes CASSLGFLGANEQFF.

This chain links TRBV6-1 with TRBJ1-1; 9 positions match TRBD1. The CDR3 has 15 residues. The germline V gene encodes CDR1 MNHNS and CDR2 SASEGT. Unmatched junction bases numbered 8, after V lost 5 bases and J lost 4 bases. The CDR3 sequence is CASSTGQGGLTEAFF. As DNA, the CDR3 is TGTGCCAGCAGTACGGGACAGGGAGGCCTCACTGAAGCTTTCTTT.

The J gene is TRBJ1-1, the V gene TRBV13; TRBD1 matches 7 bases. Trimming removed 5 bases from V and 0 bases from J; junction bases left unmatched: 9. The CDR3 contains 16 residues. Germline-derived CDR1 and CDR2 are PRHDT and FYEKMQ (reference sequence). CDR3: CASSPSRDSLNTEAFF. Written as DNA, the CDR3 is TGTGCCAGCAGCCCCTCTCGGGACAGCTTGAACACTGAAGCTTTCTTT.

V usage is TRBV7-9 and J usage is TRBJ1-4, with 7 bases fitting TRBD1. The J segment lost 0 bases and the V segment lost 5 bases, leaving 15 bases of the junction unmatched. This CDR3 spans 19 amino acids. The germline CDR1 and CDR2 sequences are SEHNR and FQNEAQ (reference sequence). In nucleotides, the CDR3 is TGTGCCAGCAGCCCCCCGACCTTGACAGGGCCCACAACTAATGAAAAACTGTTTTTT. As protein: CASSPPTLTGPTTNEKLFF.

The gene calls are TRBV19 and TRBJ2-7, with 7 nucleotides matching TRBD2. The trim removed 1 base at V and 5 bases at J, leaving 11 bases unmatched. The CDR3 covers 16 residues. CDR1 is LNHDA, CDR2 SQIVND, per germline (reference sequence). CDR3 bases: TGTGCCAGTAGTATAGCCCTCGGACTAGACGGGAACGAGCAGTACTTC. Its protein product is CASSIALGLDGNEQYF.

The chain has TRBV7-6 and TRBJ1-3, with TRBD1 as a possible D gene (6 bases). CDR3 length: 17 amino acids. Looked up from germline, CDR1 is SGHVS and CDR2 is FNYEAQ. Deletions cut 0 bases from V and 0 bases from J, with 12 bases between. CDR3 nucleotide sequence: TGTGCCAGCAGCTTAGCCCCGACAGGAGGCTCTGGAAACACCATATATTTT. Translated, it gives CASSLAPTGGSGNTIYF.

The V gene is TRBV29-1, the J gene TRBJ1-2; 8 positions agree with TRBD1. Per germline, CDR1 SQVTM and CDR2 ANQGSEA. The ends lost 6 bases at V and 6 bases at J; junction bases unmatched: 9. CDR3 length equals 13 residues. CDR3 nucleotide sequence: TGCAGCGTCGGGTTGGACAGGGCGAATGGCTACACCTTC. Protein product: CSVGLDRANGYTF. Full variable domain (remainder filled in from reference TRBV29-1 and TRBJ1-2): SAVISQKPSRDICQRGTSLTIQCQVDSQVTMMFWYRQQPGQSLTLIATANQGSEATYESGFVIDKFPISRPNLTFSTLTVSNMSPEDSSIYLCSVGLDRANGYTFGSGTRLTVV.

V usage is TRBV18 and J usage is TRBJ1-4; 10 positions agree with TRBD1. Per germline, CDR1 KGHSH and CDR2 LQKENI. Losses at the gene ends were 9 bases for V and 6 bases for J; bases not matched to a gene: 4. The CDR3 runs 13 residues. The CDR3 bases are TGTGCCAGTTCTGGACAGGGGGATGAAAAACTGTTTTTT. Protein sequence: CASSGQGDEKLFF.

The gene calls are TRBV29-1 and TRBJ1-1; 8 bases are a match to TRBD1. Germline V gene lookup returns CDR1 SQVTM and CDR2 ANQGSEA. The CDR3 length is 13 residues. The ends lost 4 bases at V and 0 bases at J; junction bases unmatched: 1. The DNA for the CDR3 is TGCAGCGTTGTGACAGGGGTGAACACTGAAGCTTTCTTT. It specifies CSVVTGVNTEAFF.

The CDR3 DNA reads TGCGCCAGCAGTCGGGGACTAGCAGAGACCCAGTACTTC. This codes for CASSRGLAETQYF. V gene TRBV10-2 combines with J gene TRBJ2-5, with 9 positions matching TRBD2. The CDR3 covers 13 residues. V lost 5 bases, J lost 4 bases, and 2 bases stayed unmatched. CDR1 is WSHSY and CDR2 is SAAADI in the germline V gene.

V is TRBV5-1 and J is TRBJ2-5; TRBD2 agrees at 8 bases. The germline V gene has CDR1 SGHRS and CDR2 YFSETQ. V trimming: 2 bases; J trimming: 5 bases; junction bases outside the gene matches: 14. This CDR3 is built from 17 residues. CDR3 DNA: TGCGCCAGCAGCTTATTTCTCCAGCGGGAGAGGGGCGAGACCCAGTACTTC. Protein product: CASSLFLQRERGETQYF. Complete variable domain (other parts from reference TRBV5-1 and TRBJ2-5): KAGVTQTPRYLIKTRGQQVTLSCSPISGHRSVSWYQQTPGQGLQFLFEYFSETQRNKGNFPGRFSGRQFSNSRSEMNVSTLELGDSALYLCASSLFLQRERGETQYFGPGTRLLVL.

This rearrangement joins TRBV6-6 to TRBJ1-4; D is ambiguous. The CDR3 totals 13 residues. CDR1 is MNHNY, CDR2 SVGAGI, per germline (reference sequence). Trimming took off 0 bases at V and 4 bases at J, with 3 bases between the two ends. CDR3 DNA: TGTGCCAGCAGTTACTCTATTAATGAAAAACTGTTTTTT. Protein sequence: CASSYSINEKLFF.

The chain combines TRBV5-1 with TRBJ2-1; D gene ambiguous. CDR1 and CDR2 (germline): SGHRS, YFSETQ. The germline V and J ends were trimmed by 0 bases and 7 bases, with 8 bases remaining between them. CDR3 size: 13 residues. CDR3 DNA sequence: TGCGCCAGCAGCTTGGCGGGTGGGAATGAGCAGTTCTTC. Protein product: CASSLAGGNEQFF.

The chain is built from TRBV7-2 and TRBJ2-1; no clear D gene. Trimming left V 1 base short and J 6 bases short, with 10 bases between. This CDR3 has 14 amino acids. The germline CDR1 and CDR2 sequences are SGHTA and FQGNSA. Here the CDR3 DNA reads TGTGCCAGCAGCTTAGGGCTGGAGCGCAATGAGCAGTTCTTC. Protein sequence: CASSLGLERNEQFF.

The chain joins TRBV6-4 to TRBJ2-7, with D possibly matching TRBD1 (7 bases). CDR3 length equals 14 residues. The germline V gene encodes CDR1 MRHNA and CDR2 SNTAGT. The V end was cut by 6 bases, the J end by 5 bases, with 17 bases between. The CDR3 loop reads CASSLRRGLDEQYF. The CDR3 DNA reads TGTGCCAGCAGCCTTCGGAGGGGGCTAGACGAGCAGTACTTC.

J is TRBJ1-5 and V is TRBV4-1, with a possible D match to TRBD1 (5 bases). This CDR3 has 17 residues. CDR1 MGHRA and CDR2 YSYEKL come from the germline V gene. Trimming shortened V by 2 bases and J by 1 base, and 15 bases separated the two germline ends. The CDR3 DNA reads as TGCGCCAGCAGCCAAACCCCGTCGGGGGGGAGCAATCAGCCCCAGCATTTT. It yields the protein CASSQTPSGGSNQPQHF.

The chain has TRBV19 and TRBJ2-7; the D is unclear. V lost 3 bases to trimming and J lost 0 bases, with 9 bases between them. The CDR3 runs to 14 residues. Germline V gene sequence: CDR1 LNHDA, CDR2 SQIVND (reference sequence). CDR3 sequence reads: CASSMVVSSYEQYF. The CDR3 DNA sequence: TGTGCCAGTAGTATGGTGGTTAGCTCCTACGAGCAGTACTTC.

The genes are TRBV7-8 and TRBJ2-7; no definite D call. The CDR3 is 14 residues long. V was cut by 5 bases and J by 2 bases, with 13 bases left in between. CDR1 is SGHVS and CDR2 is FQNEAQ in the germline V gene. CDR3 bases: TGTGCCAGCAGCGAAAAAAGAGTAACCTACGAGCAGTACTTC. Translated: CASSEKRVTYEQYF.

The chain combines TRBV11-2 with TRBJ2-7; 7 bases map to TRBD1. CDR3 length equals 14 residues. J gave up 0 bases and V 5 bases, and 4 bases lay outside the gene matches. Germline CDR1 is SGHAT and CDR2 is FQNNGV. CDR3 DNA: TGTGCCAGCAGCCGAGACAGGGACTCCTACGAGCAGTACTTC. It is translated as CASSRDRDSYEQYF.

CDR3 region: CASSLDGEGYGYTF. The CDR3 nucleotides read TGCGCCAGCAGCTTGGACGGGGAGGGCTATGGCTACACCTTC. This rearrangement joins TRBV5-1 to TRBJ1-2; D gene ambiguous. Per the germline V gene, CDR1 is SGHRS and CDR2 is YFSETQ. The CDR3 has 14 amino acids. Trimming left V 0 bases short and J 4 bases short, with 10 bases between.

This chain links TRBV6-6 with TRBJ1-1; D is ambiguous. CDR1 is MNHNY and CDR2 is SVGAGI in the germline V gene (reference sequence). Trimming removed 2 bases at V and 4 bases at J, with 8 bases between. This CDR3 has 13 residues. CDR3 sequence (DNA): TGTGCCAGCAGTTACGAGGCTGTCACTGAAGCTTTCTTT. It specifies CASSYEAVTEAFF.

The chain recombines TRBV27 with TRBJ1-1; TRBD1 might be the D (6 bases). The V and J ends lost 6 bases and 0 bases respectively, with 11 bases between them. The CDR3 spans 14 residues. Germline lookup yields CDR1 MNHEY and CDR2 SMNVEV (reference sequence). CDR3 in DNA: TGTGCCAGCAGCCGCGGACAGATGAACACTGAAGCTTTCTTT. Encoded protein: CASSRGQMNTEAFF.

J is TRBJ2-7 and V is TRBV9; D ambiguous. Germline CDR1 and CDR2: SGDLS and YYNGEE. The CDR3 is made up of 13 amino acids. V lost 0 bases to trimming and J lost 8 bases, with 12 bases between them. CDR3: CASSVGWADKQYF. In DNA, the CDR3 is TGTGCCAGCAGCGTAGGCTGGGCCGATAAGCAGTACTTC.

The chain links TRBV27 to TRBJ2-3, with 9 bases lining up with TRBD1. This CDR3 comprises 16 residues. Losses at the gene ends were 7 bases for V and 6 bases for J; bases not matched to a gene: 14. The V gene's germline CDR1 is MNHEY and CDR2 SMNVEV (reference sequence). The CDR3 DNA reads TGTGCCAGCATCACCCTGGGGACAGGGCCCTGGGATACGCAGTATTTT. The encoded protein is CASITLGTGPWDTQYF.

V is TRBV29-1 and J is TRBJ2-5; D unresolved. The CDR3 totals 11 residues. Germline V gives CDR1 SQVTM, CDR2 ANQGSEA. V was clipped by 2 bases and J by 2 bases, with 3 bases between them. CDR3: CSVEPQETQYF. Written as DNA, the CDR3 is TGCAGCGTTGAACCGCAAGAGACCCAGTACTTC.

The genes are TRBV27 and TRBJ1-2; weak D call: TRBD1 (6 bases). V was clipped by 2 bases and J by 8 bases, with 18 bases between them. CDR3 size: 15 residues. Germline loops: CDR1 MNHEY, CDR2 SMNVEV (reference sequence). The CDR3 sequence is CASSLDPRGGEGYTF. The CDR3 DNA reads TGTGCCAGCAGTTTAGACCCGAGGGGGGGAGAGGGCTACACCTTC.